The text below deals with one T cell receptor (beta chain). The sample originates from a study of pediatric ulcerative colitis. Using immunoSEQ multiplex PCR, the repertoire was profiled, and TCRdb retains in-frame clones only, with some absent. The table includes 54,000 or so clones, 85% to 90% detected once. Controls had normal endoscopy and no IBD diagnosis within a year. Blood was drawn at the time of colonoscopy. V dropped 4 bases and J dropped 4 bases, with 13 bases sitting between them. This CDR3 region has 14 residues. The germline V gene has CDR1 SGHDN and CDR2 FVKESK. Source material: blood. This sequence originates from a boy younger than 18 who was a control in a study of pediatric ulcerative colitis. The chain employs TRBV14 and TRBJ1-1; tentative D call: TRBD1 (6 bases). CDR3 in DNA: TGTGCCAGCAGCCCGCCAGGGGTTCTCACTGAAGCTTTCTTT. Translation: CASSPPGVLTEAFF. The whole variable domain, filled in from reference TRBV14 and TRBJ1-1, reads EAGVTQFPSHSVIEKGQTVTLRCDPISGHDNLYWYRRVMGKEIKFLLHFVKESKQDESGMPNNRFLAERTGGTYSTLKVQPAELEDSGVYFCASSPPGVLTEAFFGQGTRLTVV.